These T cell receptor beta chains were read from a single sample in a study of OX40 agonist ivuxolimab in advanced cancers. Sequencing was performed with immunoSEQ multiplex PCR; in TCRdb, only in-frame clones are kept and a portion is missing. The data show some 150,000 clones, just over 90% seen once. The specimen comprised CD4+ or CD8+ T cells sorted from blood, sampled in a trial of the OX40 agonist ivuxolimab. These receptors were taken from an adult with an advanced solid tumor such as melanoma, head and neck, liver or kidney cancer. Both conserved end residues are part of each CDR3. A D gene is named only where the DNA matches it firmly. The listing skips clone size in some rows; elsewhere it reads once, few, many or a size class.

j_gene,v_gene,abundance,d_gene,CDR3nt,CDR3aa
TRBJ2-5,TRBV5-1,few,NA,TGCGCCAGCAGCTTGAGTCCTGGCGCGGCGGCGGAGACCCAGTACTTC,CASSLSPGAAAETQYF
TRBJ2-1,TRBV19,NA,NA,TGTGCCAGTAAGGCGGGCCCCTCCTACAATGAGCAGTTCTTC,CASKAGPSYNEQFF
TRBJ2-7,TRBV28,NA,NA,TGTGCCAGCAGTTTAGGGCGGAGCTCCTACGAGCAGTACTTC,CASSLGRSSYEQYF
TRBJ2-7,TRBV5-1,once,NA,TGCGCCAGCAGCTTGGGAGGGCCGAGAGGCTACGAGCAGTACTTC,CASSLGGPRGYEQYF
TRBJ1-5,TRBV27,NA,NA,TGTGCCAGCAGTTTAGGAGAAGGCAATCAGCCCCAGCATTTT,CASSLGEGNQPQHF
TRBJ1-2,TRBV6-4,NA,NA,TGTGCCAGCAGTGATACAGGGTCGGCTAACTATGGCTACACCTTC,CASSDTGSANYGYTF
TRBJ2-3,TRBV28,NA,TRBD2,TGTGCCAGCAGCCCCGGGACTAGCGGGAGGGCCGCGCAGTATTTT,CASSPGTSGRAAQYF
TRBJ1-1,TRBV28,once,NA,TGTGCCAGCCGGTTGAAGGTTGGAACAGCAAACACTGAAGCTTTCTTT,CASRLKVGTANTEAFF
TRBJ2-7,TRBV27,NA,NA,TGTGCCAGCAGTCCCGTCGCGACAGGACGCGGGGGTGGCGAGCAGTACTTC,CASSPVATGRGGGEQYF
TRBJ2-5,TRBV5-1,NA,NA,TGCGCCAGCAGCCCCGGAGGGTCCCAAGAGACCCAGTACTTC,CASSPGGSQETQYF
TRBJ2-2,TRBV2,NA,NA,TGTGCCAGCAAAGGTACAAGTGCCGGGGAGCTGTTTTTT,CASKGTSAGELFF
TRBJ2-5,TRBV11-1,NA,TRBD2,TGTGCAAGCGGGGACGAGACCCAGTACTTC,CASGDETQYF
TRBJ1-1,TRBV6-6,NA,NA,TGTGCCAGTTCCCGACAGACTGAAGCTTTCTTT,CASSRQTEAFF
TRBJ2-5,TRBV7-6,NA,NA,TGTGCCAGCAGCTTAAAAGGACAAGAGACCCAGTACTTC,CASSLKGQETQYF
TRBJ2-1,TRBV10-3,NA,NA,TGTGCCATCAGTGAGGGCGGGCTGGGCTACAATGAGCAGTTCTTC,CAISEGGLGYNEQFF
TRBJ1-1,TRBV2,NA,TRBD1,TGTGCCACCATAATAACAGGGGAAGGTCTGGAGACTGAAGCTTTCTTT,CATIITGEGLETEAFF
TRBJ1-4,TRBV5-1,once,TRBD1,TGCGCCAGCAGCCAACAGGGGGAGACTAATGAAAAACTGTTTTTT,CASSQQGETNEKLFF
TRBJ1-2,TRBV19,NA,NA,TGTGCCAGTAGTATTGTATTCATCTCTAACTATGGCTACACCTTC,CASSIVFISNYGYTF
TRBJ2-1,TRBV5-6,once,NA,TGTGCCAGCAGCTTGGGGTCCGGTTCTTATTACAATGAGCAGTTCTTC,CASSLGSGSYYNEQFF